Following are 25 T cell receptor beta chains from one sample sequenced in a study of blood T cell repertoires in COVID-19. TCRdb's table, derived via immunoSEQ multiplex PCR, lists solely in-frame clones and lacks some. The sample consists of around 160,000 clones, 70% to 90% of them appearing once. Sequences were obtained from PBMCs or T cells enriched from blood (not recorded which). The receptors come from a woman in her 30s with acute COVID-19.

This clone was picked up one time. V usage is TRBV30 and J usage is TRBJ2-3, with D hard to call. Trimming pared 7 bases from V and 6 bases from J, leaving 17 bases between. The V gene's germline CDR1 is GTSNPN and CDR2 SVGIG (reference sequence). The CDR3 loop spans 13 amino acids. The DNA of the CDR3 is TGTGCCTCCCTAGTCTACAACTCGGATACGCAGTATTTT. Its translation: CASLVYNSDTQYF.

This chain connects TRBV10-3 to TRBJ1-2, with D possibly being TRBD1 (5 bases). The V gene lost 0 bases and the J gene lost 2 bases, with 10 bases spanning the gap. The CDR3 contains 15 residues. Germline CDR1 is ENHRY and CDR2 is SYGVKD. The CDR3 DNA sequence: TGTGCCATCAGTGAGTCACCGACAGTGAACTATGGCTACACCTTC. Its protein product is CAISESPTVNYGYTF.

In nucleotides, the CDR3 is TGTGCCACCGAGCGGGAGGCGACGGGGGAGCAGTACTTC. Protein product: CATEREATGEQYF. The chain is built from TRBV6-5 and TRBJ2-7; 9 bases fit TRBD2. The J segment lost 7 bases and the V segment lost 10 bases, leaving 11 bases of the junction unmatched. The CDR3 loop spans 13 amino acids. Germline CDR1 MNHEY, CDR2 SVGAGI.

The CDR3 coding sequence is TGTGCCAGCAGGGGGGCGCCCCAAGAGACCCAGTACTTC. Protein: CASRGAPQETQYF. This chain uses TRBV28 with TRBJ2-5; possible D gene TRBD1, 6 bases. Germline-derived CDR1 and CDR2 are MDHEN and SYDVKM. This CDR3 has 13 residues. V lost 6 bases, J lost 1 base, and 9 bases lay in between.

The count of this clone is one. The chain carries TRBV9 and TRBJ2-5; 8 positions match TRBD2. CDR1 is SGDLS and CDR2 is YYNGEE in the germline V gene. The CDR3 has 14 amino acids. V gave up 3 bases and J gave up 1 base; unmatched junction bases: 2. DNA for the CDR3: TGTGCCAGCAGCGGGGGACTAGTCCAAGAGACCCAGTACTTC. It codes for CASSGGLVQETQYF.

The chain joins TRBV9 to TRBJ2-1; D is possibly TRBD1 (5 bases). CDR1 and CDR2 (germline): SGDLS, YYNGEE. Trimming removed 3 bases from V and 2 bases from J, with 9 bases in between. The CDR3 spans 14 residues. The CDR3 coding sequence is TGTGCCAGCAGCGGGCAGGACACCTACAATGAGCAGTTCTTC. Encoded protein: CASSGQDTYNEQFF.

The V call is TRBV4-1, the J call TRBJ1-6, with D unclear. Trimming took off 0 bases at V and 10 bases at J, with 10 bases between the two ends. There are 14 residues in the CDR3. Germline V gene lookup returns CDR1 MGHRA and CDR2 YSYEKL. The CDR3 reads CASSQETHRSPLHF. The CDR3 DNA sequence: TGCGCCAGCAGCCAAGAGACACATAGGTCACCCCTCCACTTT.

The gene calls are TRBV11-2 and TRBJ1-3; TRBD1 agrees at 7 bases. V lost 5 bases and J lost 0; bases outside the gene matches: 4. The CDR3 is 15 amino acids. Germline V lookup: CDR1 SGHAT, CDR2 FQNNGV. This chain's CDR3 is CASSRQGPSGNTIYF. DNA for the CDR3: TGTGCCAGCAGCCGACAGGGACCCTCTGGAAACACCATATATTTT.

The chain uses TRBV27 and TRBJ2-5; tentatively, D is TRBD2 (5 bases). The germline gives CDR1 MNHEY, CDR2 SMNVEV (reference sequence). The V end was cut by 2 bases, the J end by 1 base, with 14 bases between. The CDR3 loop spans 16 amino acids. This CDR3 reads CASSLKASLPQETQYF. The CDR3 bases are TGTGCCAGCAGTTTAAAGGCTAGCTTGCCCCAAGAGACCCAGTACTTC.

V gene TRBV14 combines with J gene TRBJ2-1; D may be TRBD2 (6 bases). Trimming removed 2 bases from V and 0 bases from J, with 14 bases in between. Germline V gene data show CDR1 as SGHDN and CDR2 as FVKESK. This CDR3 has 17 residues. As DNA, the CDR3 is TGTGCCAGCAGCCAACTTGCTAGCGCAGGCTCCTACAATGAGCAGTTCTTC. This translates into CASSQLASAGSYNEQFF.

V is TRBV28 and J is TRBJ2-2, with 8 bases fitting TRBD2. The germline V gene encodes CDR1 MDHEN and CDR2 SYDVKM. V shed 4 bases and J 7 bases; nucleotides not matched to a gene: 8. The CDR3 totals 15 residues. The CDR3 loop is CASSSAGEDGGELFF. The CDR3 bases are TGTGCCAGCAGTTCAGCGGGAGAGGATGGCGGGGAGCTGTTTTTT. Full variable domain (missing parts from reference TRBV28 and TRBJ2-2): DVKVTQSSRYLVKRTGEKVFLECVQDMDHENMFWYRQDPGLGLRLIYFSYDVKMKEKGDIPEGYSVSREKKERFSLILESASTNQTSMYLCASSSAGEDGGELFFGEGSRLTVL.

The chain has TRBV12-3 or TRBV12-4 and TRBJ1-6; 8 bases fit TRBD1. J was trimmed by 8 bases and V by 6 bases; bases with no gene match: 3. This CDR3 is built from 13 residues. As DNA, the CDR3 is TGTGCCAGCAGCGACAGGGGTGATTCACCCCTCCACTTT. Translation gives CASSDRGDSPLHF.

The V gene is TRBV28, the J gene TRBJ2-7; 10 nucleotides match TRBD1. Germline values: CDR1 MDHEN, CDR2 SYDVKM. Losses at the gene ends were 6 bases for V and 6 bases for J; bases not matched to a gene: 8. This CDR3 has 14 residues. The CDR3 loop reads CASRGRQGAFEQYF. CDR3 nucleotides: TGTGCCAGCAGGGGACGACAGGGGGCGTTCGAGCAGTACTTC.

This sequence joins TRBV28 and TRBJ1-3; maybe TRBD1 (5 bases). Germline loops: CDR1 MDHEN, CDR2 SYDVKM. V gave up 3 bases and J gave up 9 bases, with 15 bases separating them. This CDR3 contains 14 residues. CDR3 loop: CASSLGGAGGTIYF. The DNA of the CDR3 is TGTGCCAGCAGTTTGGGAGGGGCAGGAGGCACCATATATTTT. Looking up the rest from reference TRBV28 and TRBJ1-3 gives the full variable domain: DVKVTQSSRYLVKRTGEKVFLECVQDMDHENMFWYRQDPGLGLRLIYFSYDVKMKEKGDIPEGYSVSREKKERFSLILESASTNQTSMYLCASSLGGAGGTIYFGEGSWLTVV.

This rearrangement joins TRBV18 to TRBJ2-5; D not resolved. Deletions cut 4 bases from V and 2 bases from J, with 8 bases between. This CDR3 spans 13 amino acids. Germline CDR1 reads KGHSH; CDR2 reads LQKENI. The CDR3 DNA follows: TGTGCCAGCTCACTATTCACTCAAGAGACCCAGTACTTC. This sequence encodes CASSLFTQETQYF. The full variable domain, with the rest looked up from reference TRBV18 and TRBJ2-5, is NAGVMQNPRHLVRRRGQEARLRCSPMKGHSHVYWYRQLPEEGLKFMVYLQKENIIDESGMPKERFSAEFPKEGPSILRIQQVVRGDSAAYFCASSLFTQETQYFGPGTRLLVL.

The chain employs TRBV28 and TRBJ2-1; a weak D match, TRBD2 (6 bases). The germline gives CDR1 MDHEN, CDR2 SYDVKM. The length of the CDR3 is 15 residues. Trimming pared 4 bases from V and 1 base from J, leaving 11 bases between. The CDR3 loop is CASSSGVISYNEQFF. The CDR3 nucleotides are TGTGCCAGCAGTTCGGGGGTTATATCCTACAATGAGCAGTTCTTC.

V is TRBV28 and J is TRBJ2-1; 8 bases line up with TRBD2. J lost 7 bases, V lost 2 bases, and 7 bases had no gene match. The V gene's germline CDR1 is MDHEN and CDR2 SYDVKM. The CDR3 consists of 15 residues. The CDR3, as DNA: TGTGCCAGCAGTTTAGGGGGACTAGTGGGGAATGAGCAGTTCTTC. Its translation is CASSLGGLVGNEQFF.

The table lists this clone with a few counts. J is TRBJ1-4 and V is TRBV2; tentatively, D is TRBD1 (5 bases). V gave up 7 bases and J gave up 4 bases, with 10 bases separating them. The CDR3 covers 13 residues. Germline V CDR1 and CDR2: SNHLY, FYNNEI. The CDR3 sequence is CASIRGFNEKLFF. For the CDR3, the DNA is TGTGCCAGCATTCGGGGGTTTAATGAAAAACTGTTTTTT.

The V gene is TRBV9, the J gene TRBJ2-1, with 10 positions matching TRBD2. The CDR3 extends over 16 amino acids. Unmatched junction bases numbered 5, after V lost 5 bases and J lost 0 bases. The germline gives CDR1 SGDLS, CDR2 YYNGEE. This chain's CDR3 is CASSGKREGSYNEQFF. The DNA for the CDR3 is TGTGCCAGCAGTGGAAAGCGGGAGGGCTCCTACAATGAGCAGTTCTTC.

This rearrangement joins TRBV11-2 to TRBJ2-7; TRBD2 matches 7 bases. Trimming took 5 bases from V and 7 from J; bases not matched to a gene: 11. This CDR3 has 14 amino acids. CDR1 SGHAT and CDR2 FQNNGV come from the germline V gene. DNA for the CDR3: TGTGCCAGCAGCCGGGGAGGGCCTAATATGGAGCAGTACTTC. Translation gives CASSRGGPNMEQYF.

V and J are TRBV7-9 and TRBJ2-5; the match to TRBD1 covers 12 bases. The CDR3 is 15 residues long. Germline V gene sequence: CDR1 SEHNR, CDR2 FQNEAQ (reference sequence). Trimming at V came to 4 bases and at J to 3 bases, leaving 3 bases not matched to a gene. The CDR3 spells CASSSGQGAEETQYF. The DNA of the CDR3 is TGTGCCAGCAGCTCGGGACAGGGGGCCGAAGAGACCCAGTACTTC. Combining the CDR3 with reference TRBV7-9 and TRBJ2-5 gives the whole variable domain DTGVSQNPRHKITKRGQNVTFRCDPISEHNRLYWYRQTLGQGPEFLTYFQNEAQLEKSRLLSDRFSAERPKGSFSTLEIQRTEQGDSAMYLCASSSGQGAEETQYFGPGTRLLVL.

This chain links TRBV27 with TRBJ1-2, with D possibly matching TRBD1 (5 bases). This CDR3 region has 12 residues. The germline V gene encodes CDR1 MNHEY and CDR2 SMNVEV (reference sequence). Trimming took 11 bases from V and 3 from J, leaving 13 bases between them. This chain's CDR3 is CAGPDSHYGYTF. CDR3 bases: TGTGCCGGACCAGACAGTCACTATGGCTACACCTTC.

This clone was seen just once. J is TRBJ1-2 and V is TRBV7-2; TRBD1 might be the D (5 bases). This CDR3 has 13 residues. CDR1 and CDR2 from the germline V gene are SGHTA and FQGNSA. V was trimmed by 4 bases and J by 4 bases, leaving 10 bases between them. Here the CDR3 DNA reads TGTGCCAGCAGCTCGGGGGTTAGCTATGGCTACACCTTC. This sequence encodes CASSSGVSYGYTF.

This clone has only one observation. The genes are TRBV4-1 and TRBJ1-1; possibly TRBD1 for D (5 bases). Germline V gene sequence: CDR1 MGHRA, CDR2 YSYEKL. The CDR3 totals 17 residues. V was shortened by 0 bases and J by 4 bases, with 18 bases between the two germline ends. The CDR3 DNA follows: TGCGCCAGCAGCCAAGACGGGGAGGGACCGGCGAGCACTGAAGCTTTCTTT. The encoded protein is CASSQDGEGPASTEAFF.

V gene TRBV2 combines with J gene TRBJ2-3; 7 bases map to TRBD2. Germline CDR1 is SNHLY and CDR2 is FYNNEI. V lost 3 bases, J lost 0 bases, and 3 bases stayed unmatched. The CDR3 loop spans 15 amino acids. The CDR3 region is CASSEGGFSTDTQYF. The CDR3 nucleotides are TGTGCCAGCAGTGAGGGGGGGTTTAGCACAGATACGCAGTATTTT.